These 12 T cell receptor beta chains were all obtained from the same sample, sequenced in a study of CD8+ T cells in alopecia areata. Extraction and reverse transcription of RNA yielded cDNA as the sequencing template. This table comes from immunoSEQ multiplex PCR, and its TCRdb copy is limited to in-frame clones, with some not included. The sample yields some 190,000 clones, around 60% seen once. Specified treatment: oral pan-JAK inhibitor, 5-10 mg twice daily. The sample here was CD4+ T cells sorted from blood, taken around week 49, from a patient treated with tofacitinib. These receptors were obtained from a human donor with alopecia areata.

This sequence joins TRBV30 and TRBJ1-2, with D perhaps matching TRBD1 (5 bases). CDR3 size: 13 residues. CDR1 is GTSNPN and CDR2 is SVGIG in the germline V gene (reference sequence). With 0 bases removed from V and 12 bases from J, the gap between germline ends came to 17 bases. As DNA, the CDR3 is TGTGCCTGGAGTGTACGGGTCGGGCAGGGCCACACCTTC. This gives the protein CAWSVRVGQGHTF.

This chain connects TRBV14 to TRBJ2-7; no clear D. Germline CDR1 is SGHDN and CDR2 is FVKESK. The CDR3 extends over 15 amino acids. V shed 0 bases and J shed 0 bases, with 9 bases lying between them. CDR3 in DNA: TGTGCCAGCAGCCAAGAGGGCAGCTACTCCTACGAGCAGTACTTC. Amino acid sequence: CASSQEGSYSYEQYF.

The CDR3 bases are TGTGCCAGCAGCCCCCGACTAGCGGGGGGGCCGGACAATGAGCAGTTCTTC. Translated: CASSPRLAGGPDNEQFF. The gene calls are TRBV7-9 and TRBJ2-1; 14 bases fit TRBD2. Germline V gives CDR1 SEHNR, CDR2 FQNEAQ (reference sequence). The CDR3 spans 17 residues. V gave up 5 bases and J gave up 5 bases; unmatched junction bases: 8.

The CDR3 DNA is TGTGCCAGCAGCTTCGGGGGAGAAGGTCAGCCCCAGCATTTT. This gives the protein CASSFGGEGQPQHF. The J gene is TRBJ1-5, the V gene TRBV11-2, with D tentatively TRBD1 (5 bases). This CDR3 is 14 amino acids long. Germline V gene lookup returns CDR1 SGHAT and CDR2 FQNNGV. V was trimmed by 3 bases and J by 6 bases, leaving 12 bases between them.

Worth noting for this clone: Additional DNA sequences in this sample encode the identical CDR3. The chain combines TRBV30 with TRBJ1-1, with D hard to call. CDR3 length equals 13 residues. Germline CDR1 GTSNPN, CDR2 SVGIG (reference sequence). V was clipped by 2 bases and J by 1 base, with 8 bases between them. The DNA for the CDR3 is TGTGCCTGGAGTTATCGGGGGAACACTGAAGCTTTCTTT. It yields the protein CAWSYRGNTEAFF.

The chain joins TRBV29-1 to TRBJ2-1; perhaps D is TRBD1 or TRBD2 (5 bases each). The length of the CDR3 is 15 residues. V lost 0 bases, J lost 1 base, and 10 bases lay in between. In germline, CDR1 is SQVTM, CDR2 ANQGSEA. CDR3: CSVEEGVMSYNEQFF. CDR3 nucleotides: TGCAGCGTTGAAGAGGGGGTCATGTCCTACAATGAGCAGTTCTTC.

This clone turned up a few times. The genes are TRBV7-2 and TRBJ2-2; 8 bases are a match to TRBD2. Losses at the gene ends were 5 bases for V and 4 bases for J; bases not matched to a gene: 15. The CDR3 length is 18 residues. CDR1 is SGHTA, CDR2 FQGNSA, per germline. CDR3 coding DNA: TGTGCCAGCAGCGAAACCATGGGTGGCGGGGGGCGCACCGGGGAGCTGTTTTTT. The encoded protein is CASSETMGGGGRTGELFF.

This clone has more than one count but fewer than ten. The chain uses TRBV2 and TRBJ1-1; D is possibly TRBD1 (5 bases). V shed 2 bases and J shed 7 bases, with 11 bases lying between them. The CDR3 has 13 residues. Looked up from germline, CDR1 is SNHLY and CDR2 is FYNNEI. In nucleotides, the CDR3 is TGTGCCAGCAGTGAACGACAGAGACTTGAAGCTTTCTTT. This sequence encodes CASSERQRLEAFF.

This clone was seen just once. This chain links TRBV7-2 with TRBJ1-4, with D perhaps TRBD1 (6 bases). Germline CDR1 reads SGHTA; CDR2 reads FQGNSA. The CDR3 has 13 amino acids. The V end lost 6 bases, the J end lost 8 bases, and 13 bases lay between the germline ends. CDR3 region: CASSFRGNEKLFF. In DNA, the CDR3 is TGTGCCAGCAGTTTCAGGGGCAACGAAAAACTGTTTTTT.

V gene TRBV4-2 combines with J gene TRBJ2-1; TRBD1 matches at 9 bases. The CDR3 is 15 amino acids. CDR1 LGHNA and CDR2 YNFKEQ come from the germline V gene. Germline trimming cut 1 base from V and 6 bases from J; bases unmatched to any gene: 4. CDR3 loop: CASSQGGQGANEQFF. The CDR3 DNA is TGTGCCAGCAGCCAAGGGGGACAGGGAGCCAATGAGCAGTTCTTC.

The chain employs TRBV10-3 and TRBJ1-1; 10 positions match TRBD1. V trimming: 3 bases; J trimming: 7 bases; junction bases outside the gene matches: 8. This CDR3 has 15 amino acids. Germline loops: CDR1 ENHRY, CDR2 SYGVKD. The CDR3 region has the DNA TGTGCCATCAGTGACTGGGACAGGGGAGGTGGTGAAGCTTTCTTT. Translating gives CAISDWDRGGGEAFF.

This sequence joins TRBV4-3 and TRBJ2-3, with a weak D call TRBD2 (6 bases). Germline V gene lookup returns CDR1 LGHNA and CDR2 YSLEER. Trimming took off 0 bases at V and 6 bases at J, with 13 bases between the two ends. CDR3 length equals 15 residues. The CDR3 spells CASSQDRLGWDTQYF. CDR3 coding DNA: TGCGCCAGCAGCCAAGATCGACTAGGCTGGGATACGCAGTATTTT.